Listed below are T cell receptor beta chains from one sample, sequenced in a study of read filtering for tumor transcriptome and immune sequencing. From the reads, TCRdb called clonotypes with MiXCR, one entry per CDR3 protein. The table includes around 20,000 distinct CDR3 sequences, roughly 23% detected once. Material: a population of CD138-negative cells sorted from bone marrow. Every receptor here comes from a donor aged 40 or older with multiple myeloma. Each CDR3 is given with its conserved first and last residue. The order of the fields is V gene, D gene, clone size, J gene, CDR3 protein, CDR3 DNA. A D gene is named only where the DNA matches it firmly. For some rows the clone size is stated as once, few or many, or as a class when expanded; others skip it.

TRBV2,TRBD1,few,TRBJ2-3,CVSRMGQGSDTQYF,TGTGTCAGCAGAATGGGACAGGGATCAGATACGCAGTATTTT
TRBV6-5,.,.,TRBJ2-1,CASTLGGVGSNEQFF,TGTGCCAGCACCCTGGGGGGAGTAGGGTCCAATGAGCAGTTCTTC
TRBV20-1,TRBD1,.,TRBJ2-2,CSARDSGQANGELFF,TGCAGTGCTAGAGATTCGGGACAGGCAAACGGGGAGCTGTTTTTT
TRBV28,.,.,TRBJ1-1,CASRSVNTGAFF,TGTGCCAGCAGATCAGTTAACACTGGAGCTTTCTTT
TRBV29-1,TRBD1,medium-sized,TRBJ1-1,CSARRDRGYTEAFF,TGCAGCGCCCGACGGGACAGGGGGTACACTGAAGCTTTCTTT
TRBV20-1,.,.,TRBJ2-1,CSAPPGLGSSYNEQFF,TGCAGTGCTCCCCCCGGATTGGGGAGCTCCTACAATGAGCAGTTCTTC
TRBV4-3,TRBD1,medium-sized,TRBJ2-1,CASSQELDREQFF,TGCGCCAGCAGCCAAGAATTGGACAGGGAACAGTTCTTC
TRBV28,TRBD2,few,TRBJ2-3,CASSLRSGTDTQYF,TGTGCCAGCAGTTTGCGTAGCGGGACAGATACGCAGTATTTT
TRBV30,.,.,TRBJ2-1,CAWSVRYRENEQFF,TGTGCCTGGAGTGTACGGTACCGTGAGAATGAGCAGTTCTTC
TRBV28,.,few,TRBJ2-2,CASLARGANTGELFF,TGTGCCAGCCTGGCGCGGGGAGCGAACACCGGGGAGCTGTTTTTT
TRBV20-1,.,many,TRBJ2-6,CSAPTRSGANVLTF,TGCAGTGCCCCGACGCGCTCTGGGGCCAACGTCCTGACTTTC
TRBV5-1,TRBD1,many,TRBJ1-1,CASSSGQDEAFF,TGCGCCAGCAGCTCAGGACAGGATGAAGCTTTCTTT
TRBV10-3,.,few,TRBJ2-3,CAIMGTGEVDTQYF,TGTGCCATCATGGGGACGGGAGAGGTAGATACGCAGTATTTT
TRBV2,TRBD2,many,TRBJ2-3,CASAPGLAGGDTQYF,TGTGCCAGTGCCCCGGGACTAGCGGGGGGAGATACGCAGTATTTT
TRBV7-8,.,many,TRBJ2-5,CASRLQGGQETQYF,TGTGCCAGCAGATTACAGGGGGGGCAAGAGACCCAGTACTTC
TRBV29-1,.,many,TRBJ2-3,CSVERPQGPPDTQYF,TGCAGCGTTGAGAGACCCCAGGGCCCCCCAGATACGCAGTATTTT
TRBV20-1,.,medium-sized,TRBJ1-6,CSARKYAGNSPLHF,TGCAGTGCTAGGAAGTATGCGGGAAATTCGCCCCTCCACTTT
TRBV28,.,many,TRBJ2-7,CASSLARSLPTYEQYF,TGTGCCAGCAGTTTAGCTCGGTCTTTACCAACCTACGAGCAGTACTTC
TRBV7-2,TRBD2,.,TRBJ2-7,CASSLGGTSVYVQYF,TGTGCCAGCAGCTTGGGGGGGACTAGCGTATACGTGCAGTACTTC
TRBV30,.,many,TRBJ1-1,CAWFGVSVWDLNTEAFF,TGTGCCTGGTTCGGAGTTTCTGTGTGGGACCTGAACACTGAAGCTTTCTTT
TRBV28,.,few,TRBJ2-7,CASSLNYEQYF,TGTGCCAGCAGTTTGAACTACGAGCAGTACTTC
TRBV20-1,.,.,TRBJ2-1,CSARVGFRASSYNEQFF,TGCAGTGCTAGAGTGGGTTTCCGGGCAAGCTCCTACAATGAGCAGTTCTTC
TRBV20-1,.,few,TRBJ2-2,CSALANTGELFF,TGCAGTGCTCTTGCTAACACCGGGGAGCTGTTTTTT
TRBV28,TRBD1,few,TRBJ2-7,CASSGTGPFYEQYF,TGTGCCAGCAGTGGGACAGGCCCCTTCTACGAGCAGTACTTC
TRBV5-1,TRBD1,many,TRBJ2-3,CASSIMPGQGTDTQYF,TGCGCCAGCAGCATAATGCCGGGACAGGGCACAGATACGCAGTATTTT
TRBV20-1,TRBD1,many,TRBJ2-1,CSARQRGRRSSYNEQFF,TGCAGTGCTAGACAGAGGGGGCGACGAAGCTCCTACAATGAGCAGTTCTTC